These T cell receptor beta chains were read from a single sample in a study of blood T cell repertoires in COVID-19. Sequencing used immunoSEQ multiplex PCR; TCRdb keeps in-frame clones, though not all of them. The top ten clones hold 7.9% of a sample with around 100,000 clones, around 83% of them seen once. The sample comprised peripheral blood. All receptors come from a man between 65 and 85 years old with acute or convalescent COVID-19. Both conserved end residues are part of each CDR3. The D gene is left open where the match is weak. The listing skips clone size in some rows; elsewhere it reads once, few, many or a size class.

j_call v_call d_call clone_size cdr3_nt cdr3_aa
TRBJ2-1 TRBV24-1 TRBD2 few TGTGCCACCAGTGGCGCTAGCGGATTCTACAATGAGCAGTTCTTC CATSGASGFYNEQFF
TRBJ1-2 TRBV12-5 - few TGTGCTAGTGGCCCTAACGACGACTCTAACTATGGCTACACCTTC CASGPNDDSNYGYTF
TRBJ1-4 TRBV5-1 - - TGCGCCAGCAGCTTAACATTTATGACAGTCGAAAAACTGTTTTTT CASSLTFMTVEKLFF
TRBJ1-3 TRBV5-1 - - TGCGCCAGCAGCGGGGCCCAGGGAGGTGTAAGCTCTGGAAACACCATATATTTT CASSGAQGGVSSGNTIYF
TRBJ1-5 TRBV25-1 - - TGTGCCAGCAGTGAATACGGCAATCAGCCCCAGCATTTT CASSEYGNQPQHF
TRBJ1-1 TRBV5-1 - - TGCGCCAGCAGAGTAAGATTCAGGCAGGAGGACACTGAAGCTTTCTTT CASRVRFRQEDTEAFF
TRBJ1-1 TRBV5-4 TRBD1 - TGTGCCAGCAGCTTACAGGGGCGACGGGTGAACACTGAAGCTTTCTTT CASSLQGRRVNTEAFF
TRBJ1-2 TRBV19 TRBD1 - TGTGCCAGTAGTCCGGGACAGGCGGGTCGTTATGGCTACACCTTC CASSPGQAGRYGYTF
TRBJ2-2 TRBV11-2 TRBD2 - TGTGCCAGCACCTCGAGCGGGGGGGCTTGGGCCGGGGAGCTGTTTTTT CASTSSGGAWAGELFF
TRBJ2-2 TRBV5-1 - - TGCGCCAGCAGCTTGGGGCAGGGTTCGAACGGGGAGCTGTTTTTT CASSLGQGSNGELFF
TRBJ1-5 TRBV28 - - TGTGCCAGCAGTCTTTCTCGGGTGCAGCCCCAGCATTTT CASSLSRVQPQHF
TRBJ1-6 TRBV12-3/TRBV12-4 - - TGTGCCAGCACCGTGGAGGTATACTCACCCCTCCACTTT CASTVEVYSPLHF
TRBJ1-1 TRBV12-3/TRBV12-4 - - TGTGCCAGCAGTTCCGACAGTGAAGCTTTCTTT CASSSDSEAFF
TRBJ2-1 TRBV5-1 TRBD1 - TGCGCCAGCAGCCCAGGGGGAAGGGCAGTTATCATTGAGCAGTTCTTC CASSPGGRAVIIEQFF
TRBJ1-1 TRBV28 - once TGTGCCAGCAGTTCCCCCCCGACAGGGAACACTGAAGCTTTCTTT CASSSPPTGNTEAFF
TRBJ2-5 TRBV5-1 - - TGCGCCAGCAGCTTGGGATTACAGGGACAAGAGACCCAGTACTTC CASSLGLQGQETQYF
TRBJ1-4 TRBV2 - - TGTGCCAGCAAAGTACTGGGACTTAATGAAAAACTGTTTTTT CASKVLGLNEKLFF
TRBJ1-6 TRBV30 TRBD1 few TGTGCCTGGAGTGTCGTCACCGGGGGACAGTATAATTCACCCCTCCACTTT CAWSVVTGGQYNSPLHF
TRBJ2-7 TRBV24-1 TRBD2 - TGTGCCACCAGTGACCAGACTAGCGGAGCCTACTACGAGCAGTACTTC CATSDQTSGAYYEQYF
TRBJ2-5 TRBV30 - - TGTGCCTGGAGGCGGAAAGAGACCCAGTACTTC CAWRRKETQYF
TRBJ2-2 TRBV28 TRBD1 - TGTGCCAGCAGTCCCGGACAGGCTCCCGGGGAGCTGTTTTTT CASSPGQAPGELFF
TRBJ2-7 TRBV7-9 TRBD2 - TGTGCCAGCAGCTTAGCGACTAGCGGGAGGGCTGGGCAGTACTTC CASSLATSGRAGQYF
TRBJ1-3 TRBV5-6 - - TGTGCCAGCAGCACCGGGAACTCTGGAAACACCATATATTTT CASSTGNSGNTIYF
TRBJ2-7 TRBV12-3/TRBV12-4 - few TGTGCCAGCAGAAAAGACTTAGCCTACGAGCAGTACTTC CASRKDLAYEQYF
TRBJ1-2 TRBV20-1 TRBD1 - TGCAGAGTGACAGGGGCGCAGGGCTACACCTTC CRVTGAQGYTF
TRBJ1-4 TRBV15 TRBD1 - TGTGCCACCAGCTTAAGGACAGGGGTAAACGAAAAACTGTTTTTT CATSLRTGVNEKLFF
TRBJ1-1 TRBV30 TRBD1 - TGTGCCTGGAGTGTACGGGACAGGGACACTGAAGCTTTCTTT CAWSVRDRDTEAFF
TRBJ1-2 TRBV2 - - TGTGCCAGCGGAAGTCTTGGACAGAGCTATGGCTACACCTTC CASGSLGQSYGYTF
TRBJ2-2 TRBV5-1 - - TGCGCCAGCAGCTTGGGGGGAGGCAACACCGGGGAGCTGTTTTTT CASSLGGGNTGELFF